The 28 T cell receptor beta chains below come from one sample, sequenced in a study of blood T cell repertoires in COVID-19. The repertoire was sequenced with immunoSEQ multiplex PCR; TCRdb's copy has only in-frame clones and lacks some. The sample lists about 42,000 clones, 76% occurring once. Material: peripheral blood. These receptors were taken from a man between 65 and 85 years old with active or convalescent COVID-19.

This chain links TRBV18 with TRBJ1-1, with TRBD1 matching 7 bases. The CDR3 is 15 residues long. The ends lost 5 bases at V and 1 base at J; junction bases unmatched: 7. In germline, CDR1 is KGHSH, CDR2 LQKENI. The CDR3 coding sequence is TGTGCCAGCTCAAACTCCGGGACAGAGAACACTGAAGCTTTCTTT. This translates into CASSNSGTENTEAFF.

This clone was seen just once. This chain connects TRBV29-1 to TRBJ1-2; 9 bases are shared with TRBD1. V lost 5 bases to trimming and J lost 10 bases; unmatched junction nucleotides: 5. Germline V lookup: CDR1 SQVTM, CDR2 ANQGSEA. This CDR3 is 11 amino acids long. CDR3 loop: CSVSQGADYTF. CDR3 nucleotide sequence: TGCAGCGTTTCACAGGGGGCGGACTACACCTTC. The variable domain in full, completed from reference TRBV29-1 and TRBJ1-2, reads SAVISQKPSRDICQRGTSLTIQCQVDSQVTMMFWYRQQPGQSLTLIATANQGSEATYESGFVIDKFPISRPNLTFSTLTVSNMSPEDSSIYLCSVSQGADYTFGSGTRLTVV.

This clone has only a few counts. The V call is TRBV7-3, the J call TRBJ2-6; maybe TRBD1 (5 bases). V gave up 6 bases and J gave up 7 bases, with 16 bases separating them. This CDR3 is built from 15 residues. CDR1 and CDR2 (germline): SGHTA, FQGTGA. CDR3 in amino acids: CASSLGANGANVLTF. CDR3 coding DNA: TGTGCCAGCAGTTTAGGGGCAAATGGAGCCAACGTCCTGACTTTC.

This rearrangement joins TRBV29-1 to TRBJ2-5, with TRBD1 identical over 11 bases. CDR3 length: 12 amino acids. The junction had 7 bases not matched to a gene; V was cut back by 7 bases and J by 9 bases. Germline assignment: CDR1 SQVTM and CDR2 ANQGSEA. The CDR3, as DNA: TGCAGCGGGGAGGACAGGGGGCGGTCCCAGTACTTC. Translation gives CSGEDRGRSQYF.

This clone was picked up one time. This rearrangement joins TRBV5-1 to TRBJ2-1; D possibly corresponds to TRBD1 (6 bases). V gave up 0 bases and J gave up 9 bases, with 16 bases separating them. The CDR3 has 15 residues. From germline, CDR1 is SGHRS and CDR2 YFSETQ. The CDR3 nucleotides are TGCGCCAGCAGCTTGGTTGCCAGGGGATTAGGTGAGCAGTTCTTC. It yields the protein CASSLVARGLGEQFF.

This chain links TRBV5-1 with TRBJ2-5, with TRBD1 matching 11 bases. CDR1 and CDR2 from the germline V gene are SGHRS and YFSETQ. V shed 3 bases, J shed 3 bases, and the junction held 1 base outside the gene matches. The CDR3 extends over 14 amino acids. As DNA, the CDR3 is TGCGCCAGCAGCTGGACAGGGGGCGAAGAGACCCAGTACTTC. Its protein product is CASSWTGGEETQYF.

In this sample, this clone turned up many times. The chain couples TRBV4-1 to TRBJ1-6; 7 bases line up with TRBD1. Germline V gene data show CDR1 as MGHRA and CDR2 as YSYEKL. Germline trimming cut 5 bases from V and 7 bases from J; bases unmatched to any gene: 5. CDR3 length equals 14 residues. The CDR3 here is CASSRQGQNSPLHF. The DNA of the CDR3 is TGCGCCAGCAGCAGACAGGGCCAAAATTCACCCCTCCACTTT.

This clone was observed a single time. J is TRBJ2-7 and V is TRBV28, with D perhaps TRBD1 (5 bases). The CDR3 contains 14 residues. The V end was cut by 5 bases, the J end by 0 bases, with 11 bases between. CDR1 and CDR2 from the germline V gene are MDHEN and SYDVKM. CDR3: CASSGAPSSYEQYF. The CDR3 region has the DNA TGTGCCAGCAGTGGGGCTCCAAGCTCCTACGAGCAGTACTTC. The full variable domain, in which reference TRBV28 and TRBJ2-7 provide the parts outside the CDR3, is DVKVTQSSRYLVKRTGEKVFLECVQDMDHENMFWYRQDPGLGLRLIYFSYDVKMKEKGDIPEGYSVSREKKERFSLILESASTNQTSMYLCASSGAPSSYEQYFGPGTRLTVT.

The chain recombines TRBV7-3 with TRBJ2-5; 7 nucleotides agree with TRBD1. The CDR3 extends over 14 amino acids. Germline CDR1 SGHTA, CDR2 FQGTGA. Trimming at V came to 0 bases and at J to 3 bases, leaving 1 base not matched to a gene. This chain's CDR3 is CASSLTGTEETQYF. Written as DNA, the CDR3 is TGTGCCAGCAGCTTAACTGGGACAGAAGAGACCCAGTACTTC.

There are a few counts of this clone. The CDR3 nucleotides are TGCGCCAGCAGCTTGGAACAGTTTTACACCGGGGAGCTGTTTTTT. Amino acid sequence: CASSLEQFYTGELFF. V usage is TRBV5-1 and J usage is TRBJ2-2; no definite D call. This CDR3 has 15 amino acids. V gave up 0 bases and J gave up 3 bases, with 9 bases separating them. Germline V gene lookup returns CDR1 SGHRS and CDR2 YFSETQ.

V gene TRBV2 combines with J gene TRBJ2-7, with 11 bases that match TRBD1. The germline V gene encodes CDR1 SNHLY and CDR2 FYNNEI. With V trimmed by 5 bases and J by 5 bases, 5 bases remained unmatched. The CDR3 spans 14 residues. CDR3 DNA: TGTGCCAGCAGTCCCGGGACAGGGGGACACGAGCAGTACTTC. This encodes CASSPGTGGHEQYF.

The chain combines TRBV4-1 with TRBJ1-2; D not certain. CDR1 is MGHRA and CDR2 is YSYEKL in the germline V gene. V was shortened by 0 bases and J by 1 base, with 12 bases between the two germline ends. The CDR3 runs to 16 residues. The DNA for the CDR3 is TGCGCCAGCAGCCAAGATTGGGGAGGCTTTAACTATGGCTACACCTTC. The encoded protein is CASSQDWGGFNYGYTF.

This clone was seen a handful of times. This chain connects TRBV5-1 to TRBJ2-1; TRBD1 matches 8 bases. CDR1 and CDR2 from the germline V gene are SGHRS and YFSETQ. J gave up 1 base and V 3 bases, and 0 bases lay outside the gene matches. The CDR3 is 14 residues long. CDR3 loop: CASSWTGSYNEQFF. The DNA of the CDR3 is TGCGCCAGCAGCTGGACAGGGTCCTACAATGAGCAGTTCTTC.

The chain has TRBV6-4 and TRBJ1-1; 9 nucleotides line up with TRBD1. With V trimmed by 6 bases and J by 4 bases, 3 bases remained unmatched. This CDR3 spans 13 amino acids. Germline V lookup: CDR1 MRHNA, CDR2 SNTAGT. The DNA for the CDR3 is TGTGCCAGCAGAACAGGGGGCTCCACTGAAGCTTTCTTT. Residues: CASRTGGSTEAFF.

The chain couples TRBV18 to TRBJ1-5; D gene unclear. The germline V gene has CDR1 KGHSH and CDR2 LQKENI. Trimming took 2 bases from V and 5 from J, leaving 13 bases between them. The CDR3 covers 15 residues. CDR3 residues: CASSPAPGLDQPQHF. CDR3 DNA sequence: TGTGCCAGCTCACCAGCCCCCGGGTTGGATCAGCCCCAGCATTTT.

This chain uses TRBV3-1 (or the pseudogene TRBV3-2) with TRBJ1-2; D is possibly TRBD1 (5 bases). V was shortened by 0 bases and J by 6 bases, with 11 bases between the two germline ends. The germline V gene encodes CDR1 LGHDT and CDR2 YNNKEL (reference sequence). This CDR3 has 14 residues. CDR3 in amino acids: CASSQDPRVDGYTF. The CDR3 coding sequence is TGTGCCAGCAGCCAAGATCCCAGGGTTGATGGCTACACCTTC.

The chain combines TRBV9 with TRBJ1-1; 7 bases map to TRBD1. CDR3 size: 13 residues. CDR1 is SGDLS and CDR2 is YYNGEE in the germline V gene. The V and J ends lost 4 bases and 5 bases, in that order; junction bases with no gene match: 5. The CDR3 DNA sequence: TGTGCCAGCAGCCGACAGGGTGATACTGAAGCTTTCTTT. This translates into CASSRQGDTEAFF.

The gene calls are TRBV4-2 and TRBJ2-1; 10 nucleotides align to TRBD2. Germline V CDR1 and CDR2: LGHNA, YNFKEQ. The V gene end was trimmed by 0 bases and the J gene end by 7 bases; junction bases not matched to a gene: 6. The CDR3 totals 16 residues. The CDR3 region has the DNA TGTGCCAGCAGCCAAGACGAGCGGGGGGGCCAGAATGAGCAGTTCTTC. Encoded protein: CASSQDERGGQNEQFF.

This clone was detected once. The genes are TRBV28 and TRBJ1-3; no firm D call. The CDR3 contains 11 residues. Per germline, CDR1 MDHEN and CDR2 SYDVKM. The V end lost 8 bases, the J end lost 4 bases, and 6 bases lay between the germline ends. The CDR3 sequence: CASRGGNTIYF. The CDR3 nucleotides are TGTGCCAGCCGCGGAGGAAACACCATATATTTT.

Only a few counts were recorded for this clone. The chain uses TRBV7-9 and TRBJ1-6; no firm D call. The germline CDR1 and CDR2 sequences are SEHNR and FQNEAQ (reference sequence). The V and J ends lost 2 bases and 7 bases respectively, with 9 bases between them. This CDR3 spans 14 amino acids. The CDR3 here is CASSLQDGNSPLHF. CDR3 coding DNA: TGTGCCAGCAGCTTACAGGATGGCAATTCACCCCTCCACTTT.

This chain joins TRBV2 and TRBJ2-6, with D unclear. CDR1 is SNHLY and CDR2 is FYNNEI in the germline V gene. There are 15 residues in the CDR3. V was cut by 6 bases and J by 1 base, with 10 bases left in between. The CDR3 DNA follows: TGTGCCAGCAGCTACGTAAGATCTGGGGCCAACGTCCTGACTTTC. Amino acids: CASSYVRSGANVLTF.

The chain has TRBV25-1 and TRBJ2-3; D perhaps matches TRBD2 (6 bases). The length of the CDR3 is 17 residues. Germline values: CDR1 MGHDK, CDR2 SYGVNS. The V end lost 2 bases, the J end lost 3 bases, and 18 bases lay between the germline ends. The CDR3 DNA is TGTGCCAGCAGTGAAACCTCGGGACTTGGCGGGACAGATACGCAGTATTTT. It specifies CASSETSGLGGTDTQYF.

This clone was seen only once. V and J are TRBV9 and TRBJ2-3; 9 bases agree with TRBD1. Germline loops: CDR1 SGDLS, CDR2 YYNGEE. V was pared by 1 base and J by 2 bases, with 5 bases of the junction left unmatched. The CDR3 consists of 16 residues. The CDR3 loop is CASSVIQGANTDTQYF. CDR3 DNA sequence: TGTGCCAGCAGCGTAATACAGGGGGCGAACACAGATACGCAGTATTTT.

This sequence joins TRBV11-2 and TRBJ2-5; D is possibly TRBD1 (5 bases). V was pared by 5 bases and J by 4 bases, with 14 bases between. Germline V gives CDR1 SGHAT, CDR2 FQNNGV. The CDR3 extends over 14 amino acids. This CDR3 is CASSIQGGGETQYF. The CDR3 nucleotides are TGTGCCAGCAGCATCCAGGGCGGCGGAGAGACCCAGTACTTC.

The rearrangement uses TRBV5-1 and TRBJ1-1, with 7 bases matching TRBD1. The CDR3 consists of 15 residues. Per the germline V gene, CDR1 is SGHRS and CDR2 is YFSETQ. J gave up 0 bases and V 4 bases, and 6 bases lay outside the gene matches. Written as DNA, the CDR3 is TGCGCCAGCAGCGTAGAACAGGGGTTGAACACTGAAGCTTTCTTT. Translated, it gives CASSVEQGLNTEAFF. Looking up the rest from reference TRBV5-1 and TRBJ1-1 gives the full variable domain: KAGVTQTPRYLIKTRGQQVTLSCSPISGHRSVSWYQQTPGQGLQFLFEYFSETQRNKGNFPGRFSGRQFSNSRSEMNVSTLELGDSALYLCASSVEQGLNTEAFFGQGTRLTVV.

The CDR3 region has the DNA TGTGCCAGCAGTGAAGTGGACAGGGGAGAGACCCAGTACTTC. It translates to CASSEVDRGETQYF. This chain links TRBV2 with TRBJ2-5; TRBD1 matches at 9 bases. The V gene end was trimmed by 1 base and the J gene end by 4 bases; junction bases not matched to a gene: 1. Per germline, CDR1 SNHLY and CDR2 FYNNEI. The CDR3 contains 14 residues.

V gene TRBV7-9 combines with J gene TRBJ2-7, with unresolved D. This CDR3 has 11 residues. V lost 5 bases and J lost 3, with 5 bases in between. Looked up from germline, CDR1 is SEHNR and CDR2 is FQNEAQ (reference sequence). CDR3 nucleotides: TGTGCCAGCAGCCAGATCTACGAGCAGTACTTC. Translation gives CASSQIYEQYF.

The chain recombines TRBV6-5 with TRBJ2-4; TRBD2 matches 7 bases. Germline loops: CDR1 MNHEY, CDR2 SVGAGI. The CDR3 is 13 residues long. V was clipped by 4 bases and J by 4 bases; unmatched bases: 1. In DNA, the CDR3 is TGTGCCAGCAGTTCAGCGGGGAAAAACATTCAGTACTTC. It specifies CASSSAGKNIQYF.